The entry that follows covers one T cell receptor beta chain sequence. Its antigen is as yet unknown. As defined, naive CD8 cells were CD45RO-negative and positively selected for CCR7, with terminally differentiated effector memory CD45RA+ cells excluded. V dropped 10 bases and J dropped 6 bases, with 17 bases sitting between them. The CDR3 loop spans 13 amino acids. Sorted subsets were amplified in replicate PCRs using around 0.2 ug DNA, approximately 30,000 T cell genomes. Sequencing was performed with immunoSEQ multiplex PCR; in TCRdb, only in-frame clones are kept and a portion is missing. The sample lists about 600,000 clones, roughly 98% occurring once. This specimen belongs to a study of shared clonotypes between healthy human individuals. Study results and caveats: Among non-shared clonotypes, generation probabilities were lower than among those shared by all four donors. In this cohort, only blood was sampled, and tissue repertoires likely differ. Incompleteness in sorted-subset sequencing, despite large depth, was shown by rarefaction.

The sequence was collected from a young man in good health. Sequenced sample: naive CD8+ T cells sorted from blood. This chain connects TRBV5-3 to TRBJ2-1, with D perhaps TRBD2 (5 bases). TRBV5-3 is classed as an ORF, of uncertain function. The CDR3 spells CAAVWRAFNEQFF. The CDR3, as DNA: TGTGCCGCGGTGTGGCGGGCCTTCAATGAGCAGTTCTTC.